Below, 7 T cell receptor beta chains from the same sample are listed, as sequenced in a study of shared clonotypes between healthy human individuals. TCRdb's table, derived via immunoSEQ multiplex PCR, lists solely in-frame clones and lacks some. The sample has about 1,500,000 clones, around 97% seen once. Material for sequencing was naive CD4+ T cells sorted from blood. The subset is: CD45RA+ positively selected. All receptors come from a man under 40 in good health.

The chain couples TRBV14 to TRBJ2-7; D is unclear. CDR1 is SGHDN, CDR2 FVKESK, per germline. The CDR3 has 15 residues. Trimming stripped 4 bases from V and 6 bases from J, with 19 bases between. CDR3 DNA: TGTGCCAGCAGCCCTAGTATGAGGATAGCCGGCGAGCAGTACTTC. Amino acids: CASSPSMRIAGEQYF.

The V and J genes are TRBV19 and TRBJ2-4; weak D call: TRBD2 (5 bases). The CDR3 length is 14 residues. Trimming removed 8 bases at V and 0 bases at J, with 11 bases between. Germline V gene data show CDR1 as LNHDA and CDR2 as SQIVND (reference sequence). CDR3 DNA: TGTGCCAGTGCGAAACTAGAAGCCAAAAACATTCAGTACTTC. Translated: CASAKLEAKNIQYF.

The CDR3 DNA is TGTGCCTGGAGTGTAATTCGGCGGCTCTACAATGAGCAGTTCTTC. Its translation: CAWSVIRRLYNEQFF. The chain carries TRBV30 and TRBJ2-1; no clear D gene. The CDR3 covers 15 residues. Between the trimmed V and J ends, which lost 0 bases and 3 bases, there was a span of 12 bases. Germline V gene lookup returns CDR1 GTSNPN and CDR2 SVGIG (reference sequence). The whole variable domain, filled in from reference TRBV30 and TRBJ2-1, reads SQTIHQWPATLVQPVGSPLSLECTVEGTSNPNLYWYRQAAGRGLQLLFYSVGIGQISSEVPQNLSASRPQDRQFILSSKKLLLSDSGFYLCAWSVIRRLYNEQFFGPGTRLTVL.

In its sample, this clone was seen once. This chain joins TRBV28 and TRBJ1-4; D is possibly TRBD1 (5 bases). V lost 4 bases to trimming and J lost 5 bases, with 5 bases between them. The CDR3 has 12 amino acids. Germline loops: CDR1 MDHEN, CDR2 SYDVKM. The CDR3 nucleotides read TGTGCCAGCAGTTGGGACAATGAAAAACTGTTTTTT. This translates into CASSWDNEKLFF. The full variable domain, rest sourced from reference TRBV28 and TRBJ1-4, is DVKVTQSSRYLVKRTGEKVFLECVQDMDHENMFWYRQDPGLGLRLIYFSYDVKMKEKGDIPEGYSVSREKKERFSLILESASTNQTSMYLCASSWDNEKLFFGSGTQLSVL.

This chain joins TRBV5-5 and TRBJ1-1; D is uncertain. This CDR3 contains 12 residues. The ends were cut back, 2 bases at V and 11 bases at J, with 13 bases in the middle. Germline CDR1 and CDR2: SGHKS and YYEKEE (reference sequence). The CDR3 loop is CASSLSMTDAFF. The CDR3 coding sequence is TGTGCCAGCAGCTTATCGATGACGGATGCTTTCTTT.

The chain joins TRBV11-3 to TRBJ2-7; TRBD1 is a possible D gene (5 bases). Per germline, CDR1 SGHNT and CDR2 YENEEA. Trimming left V 1 base short and J 2 bases short, with 6 bases between. This CDR3 has 13 residues. The CDR3 sequence: CASSLVGAYEQYF. The CDR3 coding sequence is TGTGCCAGCAGCTTAGTAGGGGCCTACGAGCAGTACTTC.

The chain links TRBV14 to TRBJ2-7; TRBD1 aligns across 9 bases. CDR3 length: 15 residues. The V gene end was trimmed by 0 bases and the J gene end by 6 bases; junction bases not matched to a gene: 6. Looked up from germline, CDR1 is SGHDN and CDR2 is FVKESK. CDR3 residues: CASSQDRQGVGEQYF. Here the CDR3 DNA reads TGTGCCAGCAGCCAAGATCGACAGGGGGTAGGCGAGCAGTACTTC.